This TCR beta chain appears in the sequencing data of a study of blood T cell repertoires in COVID-19. In the source study's methods: Amplification from reference gene primers served as the basis for estimated nucleated cell counts. Assay used: immunoSEQ multiplex PCR; TCRdb lists only in-frame clones, some missing. The D gene and trimming were derived from the DNA, and the V and J assignments and clone size from that table. The sample shows hundreds of thousands of clones, less than 90% of them seen only once. The sequence came from a woman aged 45-65 years in a cohort exposed to, infected with or recovered from COVID-19 (not recorded which). The sequenced sample consisted of PBMCs or T cells enriched from blood (not recorded which).

The CDR3 DNA sequence: TGTGCCGGAGAACCGGGACTAGCGGGGCAGTCCCAGTACTTC. The encoded protein is CAGEPGLAGQSQYF. The rearrangement joins TRBV30 to TRBJ2-5, with 13 positions matching TRBD2. Germline-derived CDR1 and CDR2 are GTSNPN and SVGIG (reference sequence). There are 14 residues in the CDR3. After removal of 8 bases from V and 9 bases from J, the junction contained 12 bases not matched to a gene.